This T cell receptor (beta chain) was recorded in a study of shared clonotypes between healthy human individuals (dated by TCRdb to 2020 to 2022). With respect to the entire study: Three men and two women, aged 18 to 49 years, made up the cohort. For each donor, CD4 naive and CD4 memory were each given three plates, CD8 naive was given two plates, and CD8 memory was given one plate. To estimate repertoire size and how much clonotype sharing occurs between individuals, the study deeply sequenced the blood TCR repertoires of about five healthy adults. To increase sequencing depth and limit assay-specific biases, TCR repertoire library preparation and sequencing were carried out by different laboratories using diverse techniques. Per donor, leukapheresis produced somewhere between about 0.9 and 9.5 billion PBMCs.

TCR CDR3 regions were amplified from genomic DNA by multiplex PCR using the deep immunoSEQ assay. For each cell subset, the extracted genomic DNA was distributed evenly across all wells of several immunoSEQ 96-well plates, and each plate served as one replicate. For sorted subsets, around 0.2 ug genomic DNA, equal to about 30,000 T cell genomes, was loaded into each replicate PCR. The purified libraries were quantified using a Qubit 3.0 fluorometer, sized with a Bioanalyzer 2100, and then quantified again using the KAPA Library Quantification kit. Each immunoSEQ 96-well plate was sequenced on its own single-read 150-cycle Illumina NextSeq 550 flow cell. Under the source paper's analysis protocol: Because the immunoSEQ output held only junctional sequences and lacked quality scores, the filtering could not match the filtering applied to full-length reads. To assign V/J genes and CDR3, sequences were annotated using PyIR, a Python wrapper for IgBLAST v1.9, with IMGT germline references. Reads were filtered out if the reads had weak V/J assignments (E-value above 1e-6), no CDR3, stop codons, out-of-frame junctions, or ambiguous translated residues. V3J clonotypes were defined as sequences sharing an identical inferred V gene, J gene, and CDR3 amino acid sequence. To compute the percentage overlap between repertoires, the number of shared unique clonotypes was divided by the size of the smaller repertoire. Three approaches were used to assess repertoire richness: RTK rarefaction, the Chao1 estimator, and Recon v2.1 estimates of unobserved clonotypes. Generation probabilities for all TCRbeta clonotypes obtained by the gDNA method from four donors were computed using OLGA. The immuneACCESS repertoire file appears here via TCRdb, limited to in-frame rearrangements. These files lack a portion of the clones; in checked studies, under half of the deficit traces to unresolved V genes, and the cause of the others is not known. V, J and clone size are those of that table, while D and trimming were read from the DNA. In this sample the table shows about 2 million clones, roughly 94% of which occur a single time. The ten largest make up 0.9% to 1.5% of the sample.

CD8 naive samples were obtained by positive selection for CCR7 among CD45RO-negative cells, yielding a CD45RA+CCR7+ population from which TemRA cells were excluded. Healthy HIV-negative adults with no recently reported acute infections or vaccinations were included as donors. All donors were Caucasian adults living in Nashville, Tennessee, USA. After blood collection by leukapheresis, PBMCs were isolated using Ficoll-Histopaque density gradient centrifugation and then cryopreserved in the vapor phase of liquid nitrogen. Analytical flow cytometry was used to check the purity and quantity of each magnetically sorted T cell population. From each sorted fraction, genomic DNA was isolated and quantified by UV absorbance on a Nanodrop 2000c. In the case of this clone: There is no known antigen for this receptor. No qualities accompany the bases; no much larger clone lies one base away.

Overall results and qualifications from the work: Clonotypes shared by all four sorted-subset donors showed higher generation probabilities than non-shared clonotypes. Sharing across several donors was observed for approximately 5% of naive CD4, over 3% of naive CD8, 2% to 2.5% of memory CD4, and roughly 0.43% of memory CD8 clonotypes. The small number of donors limited the genetic and exposure-history diversity represented. Pairwise subsampling led to the expectation that sequencing depth would affect the degree of clonotype sharing among donors. Sampling was restricted to blood, and TCR repertoires in tissue are likely to differ from TCR repertoires in blood. Rarefaction of sorted-subset datasets indicated incomplete sequencing despite the large sequencing depth. Estimated clonotype richness was generally larger for naive than for memory subsets.

Relative to germline, V is missing 1 base and J is missing 7 bases, with 11 bases of the junction outside any gene match. The CDR3 spans 16 residues, from the cysteine through the phenylalanine. The kept DNA is CDR3 alone, 48 bases in frame from the first base. CDR1 and CDR2 are drawn from the germline V gene (reference sequence): SGHNT, YYREEE. The sequencing input was naive CD8+ T cells sorted from blood. The cell subset or site label for this specimen denotes: CD45RA+CCR7+. This chain is built from TRBV5-4 and TRBJ2-1; TRBD2 matches 7 bases in the middle. This TCR came from a man aged 18 to 29 in good health. CDR3 reads: CASSLSPSGTANEQFF. The nucleotide sequence is TGTGCCAGCAGCTTGTCCCCTAGCGGTACGGCGAATGAGCAGTTCTTC.